One and the same sample provided the 19 T cell receptor beta chains below, sequenced in a study of cytomegalovirus exposure and HLA in healthy donors (dated 2017 in TCRdb). Library preparation was by the immunoSEQ multiplex PCR assay. For the multiplex PCR, a mixture combining 60 forward primers for TCR Vbeta segments and 13 reverse primers for TCR Jbeta segments was used. Held by TCRdb, this immuneACCESS table contains in-frame sequences only and omits some clones. Under half of the omission traces to an unresolved V gene where checked; the cause of the rest is unknown. Present in this sample are about 130,000 clones, over 70% of which were seen just once. The ten largest account for over 2.5% of the sample. The sequenced material came from PBMCs. These TCRs come from a woman aged 50 to 65 in good health and CMV-seronegative.

The chain joins TRBV28 to TRBJ2-7, with 10 positions matching TRBD1. V gave up 8 bases and J gave up 0 bases; unmatched junction bases: 4. Looked up from germline, CDR1 is MDHEN and CDR2 is SYDVKM. The CDR3 has 14 residues. The DNA for the CDR3 is TGTGCCAGCCGGACAGGGGGGACCTCCTACGAGCAGTACTTC. The encoded protein is CASRTGGTSYEQYF.

The chain has TRBV7-8 and TRBJ2-7, with 15 bases that match TRBD2. CDR1 is SGHVS and CDR2 is FQNEAQ in the germline V gene. V lost 7 bases to trimming and J lost 6 bases; unmatched junction nucleotides: 10. The CDR3 is 16 residues long. The CDR3: CASTKVGLAGGGEQYF. The CDR3 nucleotides read TGTGCCAGCACTAAAGTGGGACTAGCGGGAGGAGGCGAGCAGTACTTC.

The V and J genes are TRBV6-5 and TRBJ1-1; 7 nucleotides agree with TRBD1. Germline V gives CDR1 MNHEY, CDR2 SVGAGI. The CDR3 sequence is 14 residues long. J gave up 0 bases and V 4 bases, and 2 bases lay outside the gene matches. CDR3 coding DNA: TGTGCCAGCAGTTGGGACAGCATGAACACTGAAGCTTTCTTT. Translated, it gives CASSWDSMNTEAFF.

The chain combines TRBV2 with TRBJ1-1, with TRBD1 as a possible D gene (6 bases). CDR1 and CDR2 (germline): SNHLY, FYNNEI. The CDR3 is 11 residues long. V gave up 5 bases and J gave up 11 bases, with 12 bases separating them. CDR3 bases: TGTGCCAGCAGTTCAGGGGCGGCGGCTTTCTTT. Translated: CASSSGAAAFF.

This clone has only a few counts. CDR3 sequence reads: CASSSQVQGSGIADTQYF. DNA of the CDR3: TGCGCCAGCAGCTCCCAAGTTCAAGGAAGCGGGATTGCAGATACGCAGTATTTT. The chain carries TRBV4-3 and TRBJ2-3, with 7 bases matching TRBD2. Germline V CDR1 and CDR2: LGHNA, YSLEER. The CDR3 is made up of 18 amino acids. Trimming cost V 5 bases and J 4 bases; bases outside gene matches: 18.

Regarding this clone: An end of the junction differs from the germline gene, which may be a read error. The chain couples TRBV7-9 to TRBJ2-6; 7 bases line up with TRBD1. Germline CDR1 reads SEHNR; CDR2 reads FQNEAQ (reference sequence). The CDR3 covers 16 residues. CDR3 bases: TGTTCCAGCAGCGGTGACAGGGTCTCTGGGGCCAACGTCCTGACTTTC. It translates to CSSSGDRVSGANVLTF. Supplemented by reference TRBV7-9 and TRBJ2-6, the full variable domain reads DTGVSQNPRHKITKRGQNVTFRCDPISEHNRLYWYRQTLGQGPEFLTYFQNEAQLEKSRLLSDRFSAERPKGSFSTLEIQRTEQGDSAMYLCSSSGDRVSGANVLTFGAGSRLTVL.

This chain uses TRBV5-5 with TRBJ2-7; D perhaps matches TRBD1 (6 bases). The germline V gene has CDR1 SGHKS and CDR2 YYEKEE (reference sequence). The CDR3 has 13 amino acids. Trimming stripped 5 bases from V and 5 bases from J, with 14 bases between. The CDR3 protein is CASRITGQNEQYF. The CDR3 nucleotides are TGTGCCAGCAGAATAACAGGGCAGAACGAGCAGTACTTC.

The CDR3 here is CASSTRSYNEQFF. As DNA, the CDR3 is TGTGCCAGTAGTACCCGCTCCTACAATGAGCAGTTCTTC. The chain has TRBV19 and TRBJ2-1; D unresolved. CDR1 is LNHDA and CDR2 is SQIVND in the germline V gene (reference sequence). CDR3 length: 13 amino acids. V lost 4 bases, J lost 0 bases, and 4 bases lay in between.

J is TRBJ2-5 and V is TRBV5-4; D gene ambiguous. In germline, CDR1 is SGHNT, CDR2 YYREEE (reference sequence). V was shortened by 0 bases and J by 5 bases, with 8 bases between the two germline ends. There are 13 residues in the CDR3. The CDR3 coding sequence is TGTGCCAGCAGCTTGGACACCTGGGAGACCCAGTACTTC. Its protein product is CASSLDTWETQYF.

The CDR3 nucleotides read TGTGCCAGCAGCTTGGTGGGCATCGCTGGGGCCAACGTCCTGACTTTC. Translating gives CASSLVGIAGANVLTF. The chain combines TRBV5-6 with TRBJ2-6; D not resolved. V shed 0 bases and J shed 2 bases, with 9 bases lying between them. The germline CDR1 and CDR2 sequences are SGHDT and YYEEEE. The CDR3 is made up of 16 amino acids.

The chain uses TRBV28 and TRBJ1-2; 10 nucleotides agree with TRBD1. The CDR3 runs 13 residues. Germline V gives CDR1 MDHEN, CDR2 SYDVKM. Germline trimming cut 10 bases from V and 3 bases from J; bases unmatched to any gene: 5. CDR3 protein: CATDRGLDYGYTF. The CDR3, as DNA: TGTGCCACTGACAGGGGGCTGGACTATGGCTACACCTTC.

V is TRBV6-6 and J is TRBJ2-1, with D possibly TRBD1 on 6 matching bases. The CDR3 runs 16 residues. V was pared by 8 bases and J by 0 bases, with 17 bases between. Germline V CDR1 and CDR2: MNHNY, SVGAGI (reference sequence). Written as DNA, the CDR3 is TGTGCCAGCTTGGACAGTCCCCCTAGCTCCTACAATGAGCAGTTCTTC. Protein sequence: CASLDSPPSSYNEQFF.

The chain uses TRBV28 and TRBJ1-2; the match to TRBD1 covers 9 bases. The CDR3 runs 12 residues. Germline CDR1 reads MDHEN; CDR2 reads SYDVKM. V was pared by 6 bases and J by 4 bases, with 0 bases of the junction left unmatched. Written as DNA, the CDR3 is TGTGCCAGCAGGACAGGGGGCTATGGCTACACCTTC. Its protein product is CASRTGGYGYTF.

This sequence joins TRBV4-2 and TRBJ2-7; 8 bases fit TRBD1. V was clipped by 0 bases and J by 3 bases; unmatched bases: 1. The CDR3 spans 14 residues. Per the germline V gene, CDR1 is LGHNA and CDR2 is YNFKEQ. The CDR3 loop is CASSQDDRGYEQYF. The CDR3, as DNA: TGTGCCAGCAGCCAAGATGACAGGGGCTACGAGCAGTACTTC.

This rearrangement joins TRBV28 to TRBJ1-1, with D possibly matching TRBD1 (5 bases). The V end was cut by 6 bases, the J end by 5 bases, with 13 bases between. The CDR3 runs to 13 residues. Germline values: CDR1 MDHEN, CDR2 SYDVKM. CDR3 DNA: TGTGCCAGCAGCAGGGAGGGCGGGACTGAAGCTTTCTTT. It specifies CASSREGGTEAFF.

This sequence joins TRBV18 and TRBJ2-1; 10 nucleotides agree with TRBD2. The length of the CDR3 is 15 residues. Looked up from germline, CDR1 is KGHSH and CDR2 is LQKENI. With 2 bases clipped from V and 5 bases from J, the junction kept 3 bases outside the gene matches. CDR3 in DNA: TGTGCCAGCTCACCAATCCTAGCGGGGGACAATGAGCAGTTCTTC. It translates to CASSPILAGDNEQFF.

The chain is built from TRBV14 and TRBJ1-2; the D gene is possibly TRBD1 (6 bases). The V gene's germline CDR1 is SGHDN and CDR2 FVKESK. V was trimmed by 0 bases and J by 6 bases, leaving 11 bases between them. CDR3 size: 14 residues. The CDR3: CASSQENRVDGYTF. CDR3 DNA: TGTGCCAGCAGCCAAGAGAACAGGGTGGATGGCTACACCTTC.

This clone appeared a single time. This chain uses TRBV19 with TRBJ2-1; D gene unclear. The V gene lost 2 bases and the J gene lost 1 base, with 9 bases spanning the gap. Per germline, CDR1 LNHDA and CDR2 SQIVND (reference sequence). This CDR3 spans 15 amino acids. The CDR3 nucleotides read TGTGCCAGTAGTATACGTACTATTTCCTACAATGAGCAGTTCTTC. Encoded protein: CASSIRTISYNEQFF.

The V and J genes are TRBV4-3 and TRBJ2-7; D is uncertain. Trimming left V 0 bases short and J 3 bases short, with 15 bases between. This CDR3 contains 16 residues. Germline assignment: CDR1 LGHNA and CDR2 YSLEER. The CDR3 sequence: CASSQEARRYDYEQYF. The CDR3 DNA sequence: TGCGCCAGCAGCCAAGAGGCTCGGCGGTACGACTACGAGCAGTACTTC.